Below, 18 T cell receptor beta chains from the same sample are listed, as sequenced in a study of T cells after yellow fever vaccination. TCRdb ran MiXCR on the 5' RACE reads and lists one entry per CDR3 protein. The table includes around 500,000 distinct CDR3 sequences, roughly 22% detected once. The material was PBMCs, obtained 21 days after the first yellow fever vaccination. These receptors all stem from a man younger than 35 who received the YFV17D yellow fever vaccine.

The chain carries TRBV2 and TRBJ2-7; 12 bases map to TRBD2. The CDR3 totals 13 residues. Germline trimming cut 8 bases from V and 6 bases from J; bases unmatched to any gene: 5. CDR1 and CDR2 (germline): SNHLY, FYNNEI. The CDR3 region has the DNA TGTGCCAGCCAGACTAGCGGGGGAGGCGAGCAGTACGTC. Its translation: CASQTSGGGEQYV.

Only a few counts were recorded for this clonotype. This rearrangement joins TRBV19 to TRBJ1-1, with 12 bases lining up with TRBD1. The junction had 4 bases not matched to a gene; V was cut back by 5 bases and J by 3 bases. Germline V gives CDR1 LNHDA, CDR2 SQIVND (reference sequence). The CDR3 has 15 amino acids. CDR3 bases: TGTGCCAGTAGTTTGGGACAGGGGGCTGACACTGAAGCTTTCTTT. This gives the protein CASSLGQGADTEAFF.

The gene calls are TRBV18 and TRBJ2-7, with 7 bases matching TRBD1. Germline CDR1 reads KGHSH; CDR2 reads LQKENI. Germline trimming cut 3 bases from V and 7 bases from J; bases unmatched to any gene: 6. The CDR3 spans 13 residues. CDR3 DNA sequence: TGTGCCAGCTCACCGGACAGGTCGGGTGAGCAGTACTTC. It codes for CASSPDRSGEQYF.

This clonotype was picked up a small number of times. The chain recombines TRBV7-2 with TRBJ2-5, with 9 bases identical to TRBD1. V was pared by 5 bases and J by 5 bases, with 9 bases of the junction left unmatched. Germline lookup yields CDR1 SGHTA and CDR2 FQGNSA. The CDR3 consists of 15 residues. CDR3: CASSVTGTGWETQYF. In DNA, the CDR3 is TGTGCCAGCAGCGTAACCGGGACAGGGTGGGAGACCCAGTACTTC.

This clonotype was detected a few times. The chain employs TRBV7-2 and TRBJ2-5; TRBD2 aligns across 10 bases. From germline, CDR1 is SGHTA and CDR2 FQGNSA. The CDR3 contains 12 residues. Germline trimming cut 5 bases from V and 12 bases from J; bases unmatched to any gene: 6. CDR3 in DNA: TGTGCCAGCAGCCGAAGCGGGGGGGCCAAGTACTTC. Amino acids: CASSRSGGAKYF. Filled out from reference TRBV7-2 and TRBJ2-5, the complete variable domain reads GAGVSQSPSNKVTEKGKDVELRCDPISGHTALYWYRQSLGQGLEFLIYFQGNSAPDKSGLPSDRFSAERTGGSVSTLTIQRTQQEDSAVYLCASSRSGGAKYFGPGTRLLVL.

This clonotype was picked up a small number of times. The chain joins TRBV5-5 to TRBJ2-4; D is possibly TRBD2 (6 bases). V was trimmed by 3 bases and J by 8 bases, leaving 18 bases between them. CDR3 length: 15 residues. Germline V gene sequence: CDR1 SGHKS, CDR2 YYEKEE (reference sequence). CDR3 residues: CASSSPPGLGDIQYF. CDR3 DNA: TGTGCCAGCAGCTCGCCACCGGGACTGGGGGACATTCAGTACTTC.

This chain links TRBV20-1 with TRBJ2-3; 7 nucleotides line up with TRBD2. Germline CDR1 is DFQATT and CDR2 is SNEGSKA (reference sequence). V gave up 2 bases and J gave up 1 base; unmatched junction bases: 6. The CDR3 length is 15 residues. The CDR3 DNA follows: TGCAGTGCTAGACACGGCGGACTAGGCACAGATACGCAGTATTTT. Translating gives CSARHGGLGTDTQYF.

This clonotype was seen a few times. The chain has TRBV7-3 and TRBJ2-7; 12 bases align to TRBD2. The V gene end was trimmed by 5 bases and the J gene end by 2 bases; junction bases not matched to a gene: 4. This CDR3 has 15 residues. The germline CDR1 and CDR2 sequences are SGHTA and FQGTGA. CDR3 region: CASSLGTSGPYEQYF. CDR3 sequence (DNA): TGTGCCAGCAGCCTTGGGACTAGCGGGCCCTACGAGCAGTACTTC.

This clonotype was seen only a few times. This chain joins TRBV2 and TRBJ2-7; unclear D gene. The germline gives CDR1 SNHLY, CDR2 FYNNEI. The V gene lost 7 bases and the J gene lost 7 bases, with 14 bases spanning the gap. The CDR3 contains 12 residues. The CDR3 region is CASTPFGREQYV. In DNA form, the CDR3 reads TGTGCCAGCACCCCCTTCGGGCGGGAGCAGTACGTC.

The gene calls are TRBV18 and TRBJ2-1, with 7 positions matching TRBD2. Germline V lookup: CDR1 KGHSH, CDR2 LQKENI. The V gene end was trimmed by 3 bases and the J gene end by 5 bases; junction bases not matched to a gene: 7. This CDR3 comprises 15 residues. The CDR3 region has the DNA TGTGCCAGCTCACCGGTGGGGGGGATCAACAATGAGCAGTTCTTC. Translated: CASSPVGGINNEQFF.

CDR3: CASSFTGGEQYF. The CDR3 coding sequence is TGTGCCAGCAGTTTTACAGGGGGAGAGCAGTACTTC. This chain connects TRBV27 to TRBJ2-7; 8 positions agree with TRBD1. Looked up from germline, CDR1 is MNHEY and CDR2 is SMNVEV (reference sequence). The junction had 2 bases not matched to a gene; V was cut back by 3 bases and J by 7 bases. The CDR3 runs 12 residues.

This sequence joins TRBV6-5 and TRBJ2-1, with unresolved D. In germline, CDR1 is MNHEY, CDR2 SVGAGI. V was clipped by 0 bases and J by 9 bases, with 6 bases between them. The CDR3 contains 12 residues. Written as DNA, the CDR3 is TGTGCCAGCAGTTACTCCTATGGTGAGCAGTTCTTC. Amino acids: CASSYSYGEQFF.

This sequence joins TRBV20-1 and TRBJ2-3; D may be TRBD2 (6 bases). Germline CDR1 and CDR2: DFQATT and SNEGSKA (reference sequence). This CDR3 has 15 residues. V was clipped by 6 bases and J by 0 bases, with 16 bases between them. DNA for the CDR3: TGCAGTGCGACCCTCCTTGGGGGGAGCACAGATACGCAGTATTTT. Amino acids: CSATLLGGSTDTQYF.

The V and J genes are TRBV27 and TRBJ1-2; 10 nucleotides align to TRBD1. Germline assignment: CDR1 MNHEY and CDR2 SMNVEV (reference sequence). Unmatched junction bases numbered 16, after V lost 10 bases and J lost 8 bases. The CDR3 runs 15 residues. The CDR3 is CATSQMGQGPMGYTF. The CDR3 nucleotides read TGTGCCACCTCCCAGATGGGACAGGGGCCGATGGGCTACACCTTC.

Only a few counts were recorded for this clonotype. This chain connects TRBV4-1 to TRBJ2-5; 10 bases align to TRBD2. This CDR3 is built from 18 residues. Germline-derived CDR1 and CDR2 are MGHRA and YSYEKL. Trimming removed 1 base from V and 2 bases from J; junction bases left unmatched: 10. The CDR3 DNA is TGCGCCAGCAGCCAAGTTTACCTAGCGGGGGTTCATCAAGAGACCCAGTACTTC. Translating it yields CASSQVYLAGVHQETQYF.

This clonotype was detected a few times. This chain uses TRBV12-3 or TRBV12-4 with TRBJ1-1, with a possible D match to TRBD1 (6 bases). The V and J ends lost 5 bases and 1 base respectively, with 11 bases between them. This CDR3 region has 14 residues. In nucleotides, the CDR3 is TGTGCCAGCAGTAGGACAGAGAAGAACACTGAAGCTTTCTTT. Amino acids: CASSRTEKNTEAFF.

In its sample, this clonotype was seen a few times. The rearrangement uses TRBV3-1 and TRBJ1-2; TRBD1 matches 8 bases. The V and J ends lost 4 bases and 6 bases, in that order; junction bases with no gene match: 10. CDR3 length: 15 residues. Per germline, CDR1 LGHDT and CDR2 YNNKEL (reference sequence). DNA for the CDR3: TGTGCCAGCAGCCTCCAGACGACAGGGGTTCATGGCTACACCTTC. It specifies CASSLQTTGVHGYTF.

This clonotype was recorded at least ten times. The chain has TRBV6-5 and TRBJ2-1; D is unresolved. Germline CDR1 and CDR2: MNHEY and SVGAGI. This CDR3 comprises 14 residues. Trimming cost V 0 bases and J 5 bases, with 8 bases left between them. CDR3 loop: CASSYSLIDNEQFF. CDR3 sequence (DNA): TGTGCCAGCAGTTACTCGTTGATAGACAATGAGCAGTTCTTC.